These 28 T cell receptor beta chains were all obtained from the same sample, sequenced in a study of T-cell reconstitution after alpha-beta-depleted transplantation in children. A library of TCRbeta sequences, prepared with unique molecular identifiers, was generated. TCRdb passed the PCR reads through MiXCR, listing each CDR3 protein once. The sample carries 200,000 to 300,000 distinct CDR3 sequences, 12% recorded once. The sample was PBMCs from the stem cell graft donor, taken from the stem cell graft. These receptor sequences come from a human donor who donated a stem cell graft to a child with acute lymphoblastic leukemia.

This clonotype turned up a few times. The chain carries TRBV15 and TRBJ1-5, with no clear D. Looked up from germline, CDR1 is LNHNV and CDR2 is YYDKDF (reference sequence). This CDR3 is built from 13 residues. The V and J ends lost 0 bases and 7 bases respectively, with 7 bases between them. The CDR3 spells CATSREGGQPQHF. CDR3 DNA: TGTGCCACCAGCAGAGAGGGAGGCCAGCCCCAGCATTTT.

In regard to this clonotype: A much larger clone sits a single nucleotide away, making a read error possible. The chain carries TRBV28 and TRBJ2-7, with D perhaps being TRBD1 or TRBD2 (6 bases each). The germline V and J ends were trimmed by 7 bases and 0 bases, with 13 bases remaining between them. The CDR3 extends over 14 amino acids. Germline CDR1 and CDR2: MDHEN and SYDVKM. CDR3 sequence reads: CASMRDKGSYEQYF. The CDR3 DNA follows: TGTGCCAGCATGCGGGACAAGGGCTCCTACGAGCAGTACTTC.

This chain links TRBV9 with TRBJ2-3; 8 bases map to TRBD2. The length of the CDR3 is 17 residues. The ends lost 3 bases at V and 2 bases at J; junction bases unmatched: 11. Germline CDR1 is SGDLS and CDR2 is YYNGEE. DNA of the CDR3: TGTGCCAGCAGCGCCGACCCGGGGGGGGCGAACACAGATACGCAGTATTTT. Translation gives CASSADPGGANTDTQYF.

J is TRBJ1-6 and V is TRBV7-6, with D uncertain. The germline V gene encodes CDR1 SGHVS and CDR2 FNYEAQ. The V and J ends lost 3 bases and 10 bases respectively, with 10 bases between them. The CDR3 extends over 13 amino acids. CDR3 coding DNA: TGTGCCAGCAGCTTCCAGGACGGGTCACCCCTCCACTTT. Amino acid sequence: CASSFQDGSPLHF.

In its sample, this clonotype was seen many times. The chain couples TRBV12-3 or TRBV12-4 to TRBJ2-1, with D hard to call. There are 13 residues in the CDR3. Trimming cost V 6 bases and J 6 bases, with 12 bases left between them. The CDR3 sequence is CASSSAPFNEQFF. DNA for the CDR3: TGTGCCAGCAGCTCAGCCCCGTTCAATGAGCAGTTCTTC.

In this sample, this clonotype turned up many times. The J gene is TRBJ2-7, the V gene TRBV6-6, with a weak D call TRBD1 (5 bases). With 6 bases removed from V and 3 bases from J, the gap between germline ends came to 12 bases. Germline V gene lookup returns CDR1 MNHNY and CDR2 SVGAGI (reference sequence). The CDR3 spans 13 residues. CDR3 sequence: CASSPDSYYEQYF. The CDR3 DNA sequence: TGTGCCAGCAGCCCCGACAGTTACTACGAGCAGTACTTC.

This clonotype was seen at least ten times. The genes are TRBV6-2 or TRBV6-3 and TRBJ1-5, with a possible D match to TRBD1 (6 bases). The length of the CDR3 is 17 residues. V dropped 0 bases and J dropped 0 bases, with 12 bases sitting between them. CDR1 MNHEY and CDR2 SVGEGT come from the germline V gene. The CDR3 DNA reads TGTGCCAGCAGTTACTCGTCGACAGGCAATAGCAATCAGCCCCAGCATTTT. The encoded protein is CASSYSSTGNSNQPQHF.

This clonotype appeared many times. The rearrangement joins TRBV29-1 to TRBJ2-5; 8 positions agree with TRBD1. This CDR3 comprises 14 residues. Germline V gene lookup returns CDR1 SQVTM and CDR2 ANQGSEA. V shed 0 bases and J 5 bases; nucleotides not matched to a gene: 5. CDR3 sequence (DNA): TGCAGCGTTGAAGACGGCACAGGGGGGGAGACCCAGTACTTC. Amino acid sequence: CSVEDGTGGETQYF.

The chain links TRBV18 to TRBJ2-6; TRBD2 aligns across 11 bases. Germline-derived CDR1 and CDR2 are KGHSH and LQKENI. There are 20 residues in the CDR3. V was clipped by 0 bases and J by 0 bases; unmatched bases: 7. The CDR3 nucleotides read TGTGCCAGCTCACCACCGGGGCTAGCGGGAGGCTCCTCTGGGGCCAACGTCCTGACTTTC. This gives the protein CASSPPGLAGGSSGANVLTF.

This clonotype was detected many times. V gene TRBV7-9 combines with J gene TRBJ2-2; 8 bases agree with TRBD1. V was pared by 4 bases and J by 1 base, with 5 bases of the junction left unmatched. The germline gives CDR1 SEHNR, CDR2 FQNEAQ (reference sequence). This CDR3 contains 16 residues. The CDR3 coding sequence is TGTGCCAGCAGCTATTGGACAGGGTTGAACACCGGGGAGCTGTTTTTT. Translated, it gives CASSYWTGLNTGELFF.

This clonotype was recorded at least ten times. V and J are TRBV7-9 and TRBJ1-4; TRBD1 agrees at 10 bases. This CDR3 contains 17 residues. V trimming: 0 bases; J trimming: 7 bases; junction bases outside the gene matches: 8. CDR1 SEHNR and CDR2 FQNEAQ come from the germline V gene (reference sequence). CDR3 coding DNA: TGTGCCAGCAGCTTAGCTAGAGACAGGGGGCGAAGTGAAAAACTGTTTTTT. Residues: CASSLARDRGRSEKLFF.

This clonotype was counted at least ten times. The chain couples TRBV20-1 to TRBJ1-2; possible D gene TRBD1, 5 bases. Trimming removed 0 bases at V and 8 bases at J, with 16 bases between. The germline CDR1 and CDR2 sequences are DFQATT and SNEGSKA (reference sequence). There are 14 residues in the CDR3. CDR3 nucleotides: TGCAGTGCTAGAGATGGAGGGGACGGCGGGGGCTACACCTTC. Translating it yields CSARDGGDGGGYTF.

This rearrangement joins TRBV7-9 to TRBJ2-7; D uncertain. The germline CDR1 and CDR2 sequences are SEHNR and FQNEAQ (reference sequence). Trimming left V 5 bases short and J 5 bases short, with 13 bases between. The CDR3 totals 13 residues. As DNA, the CDR3 is TGTGCCAGCAGCCACCTCATAAGGGACGAGCAGTACTTC. Residues: CASSHLIRDEQYF.

This clonotype has at least ten counts. The rearrangement links TRBV6-1 to TRBJ2-7; D unresolved. The germline V and J ends were trimmed by 8 bases and 0 bases, with 14 bases remaining between them. The CDR3 spans 14 residues. Germline V gives CDR1 MNHNS, CDR2 SASEGT. Here the CDR3 DNA reads TGTGCCAGCGGCCCTTTAGGGCCCTCCTACGAGCAGTACTTC. This codes for CASGPLGPSYEQYF.

This clonotype was counted between two and nine times. V is TRBV7-6 and J is TRBJ1-5; the D is unclear. The CDR3 length is 14 residues. Trimming cost V 5 bases and J 7 bases, with 15 bases left between them. Germline CDR1 and CDR2: SGHVS and FNYEAQ. In nucleotides, the CDR3 is TGTGCCAGCAGCCGAAGCGGGTCTGGGCAGCCCCAGCATTTT. This codes for CASSRSGSGQPQHF.

This clonotype was recorded a few times. V is TRBV20-1 and J is TRBJ2-5; D call uncertain. CDR3 length: 12 amino acids. The germline V and J ends were trimmed by 2 bases and 2 bases, with 6 bases remaining between them. CDR1 DFQATT and CDR2 SNEGSKA come from the germline V gene (reference sequence). The chain's CDR3 is CSARSLQETQYF. In DNA, the CDR3 is TGCAGTGCTAGAAGTCTGCAAGAGACCCAGTACTTC.

This clonotype was detected ten times or more. The V and J genes are TRBV9 and TRBJ2-3, with a tentative D call TRBD2 (6 bases). CDR3 length: 14 amino acids. Germline lookup yields CDR1 SGDLS and CDR2 YYNGEE. With 3 bases removed from V and 3 bases from J, the gap between germline ends came to 11 bases. The CDR3 spells CASSGGETTDTQYF. CDR3 sequence (DNA): TGTGCCAGCAGCGGGGGGGAGACGACAGATACGCAGTATTTT.

This clonotype came up many times. The J gene is TRBJ1-5, the V gene TRBV11-3, with D hard to call. V gave up 5 bases and J gave up 5 bases, with 13 bases separating them. The V gene's germline CDR1 is SGHNT and CDR2 YENEEA. The CDR3 length is 14 residues. This chain's CDR3 is CASSVRGIYQPQHF. The CDR3 DNA reads as TGTGCCAGCAGCGTACGAGGCATTTATCAGCCCCAGCATTTT.

Only a few counts were recorded for this clonotype. The rearrangement links TRBV7-9 to TRBJ1-1, with D maybe TRBD1 (6 bases). V was trimmed by 5 bases and J by 3 bases, leaving 7 bases between them. The CDR3 loop spans 12 amino acids. Per the germline V gene, CDR1 is SEHNR and CDR2 is FQNEAQ (reference sequence). CDR3 region: CASSGQYTEAFF. The CDR3 DNA follows: TGTGCCAGCAGCGGACAGTACACTGAAGCTTTCTTT.

Remarks on this clonotype: A clone one base away is much larger, so this may be a read error. The V gene is TRBV6-5, the J gene TRBJ2-4; the match to TRBD1 covers 10 bases. The V segment lost 2 bases and the J segment 9 bases; nucleotides outside the gene matches: 10. CDR1 and CDR2 (germline): MNHEY, SVGAGI. This CDR3 region has 16 residues. The CDR3 spells CASSYGTGDLRGIQYF. CDR3 nucleotides: TGTGCCAGCAGTTACGGGACAGGGGACCTTCGGGGCATTCAGTACTTC.

This sequence joins TRBV6-2 or TRBV6-3 and TRBJ2-1; 12 positions agree with TRBD2. Germline V lookup: CDR1 MNHEY, CDR2 SVGEGT. CDR3 size: 15 residues. V gave up 6 bases and J gave up 7 bases; unmatched junction bases: 7. The CDR3 DNA follows: TGTGCCAGCAGGTGGGGACTAGCGGGTCGAAATGAGCAGTTCTTC. Its translation is CASRWGLAGRNEQFF.

Ten or more counts support this clonotype. The rearrangement joins TRBV7-2 to TRBJ2-1; no clear D gene. V shed 1 base and J shed 4 bases, with 5 bases lying between them. The germline V gene encodes CDR1 SGHTA and CDR2 FQGNSA. There are 13 residues in the CDR3. CDR3 sequence reads: CASSLEAYNEQFF. The CDR3 DNA is TGTGCCAGCAGCTTAGAGGCTTACAATGAGCAGTTCTTC. Combining the CDR3 with reference TRBV7-2 and TRBJ2-1 gives the whole variable domain GAGVSQSPSNKVTEKGKDVELRCDPISGHTALYWYRQSLGQGLEFLIYFQGNSAPDKSGLPSDRFSAERTGGSVSTLTIQRTQQEDSAVYLCASSLEAYNEQFFGPGTRLTVL.

This clonotype was observed at least ten times. The V and J genes are TRBV27 and TRBJ1-1; no reliable D call. This CDR3 has 13 amino acids. The V end was cut by 6 bases, the J end by 0 bases, with 8 bases between. The germline CDR1 and CDR2 sequences are MNHEY and SMNVEV (reference sequence). CDR3 sequence: CASRTALNTEAFF. CDR3 bases: TGTGCCAGCAGAACAGCTTTGAACACTGAAGCTTTCTTT.

This clonotype was observed a single time. This could be a read error, since a much larger clone is one nucleotide away. The chain couples TRBV6-5 to TRBJ1-5; 10 bases fit TRBD1. From germline, CDR1 is MNHEY and CDR2 SVGAGI. The length of the CDR3 is 15 residues. CDR3 DNA: TGTGCCAGCTGTTATAGGACAGGGGGGGATCAGCCCCAGCATTTT. Residues: CASCYRTGGDQPQHF.

The genes are TRBV5-1 and TRBJ2-1; 7 nucleotides match TRBD1. The germline V gene encodes CDR1 SGHRS and CDR2 YFSETQ. The CDR3 has 15 residues. J lost 5 bases, V lost 0 bases, and 5 bases had no gene match. The CDR3 spells CASSLARGLNNEQFF. The CDR3 region has the DNA TGCGCCAGCAGCTTGGCCAGGGGGTTAAACAATGAGCAGTTCTTC.

This clonotype has ten or more counts. The chain couples TRBV5-6 to TRBJ2-1, with 9 bases matching TRBD1. Germline CDR1 reads SGHDT; CDR2 reads YYEEEE. This CDR3 region has 16 residues. The junction had 5 bases not matched to a gene; V was cut back by 0 bases and J by 4 bases. As DNA, the CDR3 is TGTGCCAGCAGCTTGGCCGGGACAGGGAGGTACAATGAGCAGTTCTTC. This gives the protein CASSLAGTGRYNEQFF.

This clonotype was observed at least ten times. The CDR3 here is CASSLDPGLAKNIQYF. The CDR3 DNA follows: TGTGCCAGCAGTCTCGACCCGGGACTAGCCAAAAACATTCAGTACTTC. The chain employs TRBV6-5 and TRBJ2-4, with D possibly matching TRBD2 (6 bases). The CDR3 has 16 amino acids. The V end was cut by 5 bases, the J end by 0 bases, with 14 bases between. Germline V gives CDR1 MNHEY, CDR2 SVGAGI.

The V and J genes are TRBV6-4 and TRBJ1-5; unclear D gene. Per germline, CDR1 MRHNA and CDR2 SNTAGT. The length of the CDR3 is 15 residues. V lost 3 bases to trimming and J lost 8 bases, with 17 bases between them. The CDR3 DNA follows: TGTGCCAGCAGTGATTCTAATGGGGTATTGGAGCCCCAGCATTTT. It encodes CASSDSNGVLEPQHF.